A selection of T cell receptor beta chains follows, all from one sample in a study of OX40 agonist ivuxolimab in advanced cancers. Clones were sequenced by immunoSEQ multiplex PCR, and TCRdb holds only the in-frame ones, with some missing. This sample carries about 89,000 clones, roughly 88% of them seen once, and the ten largest clones take less than 0.75%. The sample in question was CD4+ or CD8+ T cells sorted from blood, obtained in a trial of the OX40 agonist ivuxolimab. These receptors were taken from an adult with an advanced solid tumor such as melanoma, head and neck, liver or kidney cancer. The CDR3 runs from the conserved cysteine through the conserved F or W.

J | V | CDR3
TRBJ2-7 | TRBV6-8 | CASRSKPGRAGKIYEQYF
TRBJ2-4 | TRBV23-1 | CASSPGTGGAGWTKNIQYF
TRBJ2-3 | TRBV5-1 | CASSLGSRSTDTQYF
TRBJ2-2 | TRBV4-3 | CASSQDVGRYTGELFF
TRBJ2-3 | TRBV4-3 | CASSQFGSTDTQYF
TRBJ1-5 | TRBV18 | CASSPSYPGANQPQHF
TRBJ2-7 | TRBV11-2 | CASSLLSYEQYF
TRBJ2-7 | TRBV28 | CASTPGSPSYEQYF
TRBJ1-1 | TRBV14 | CASSVHMNTEAFF
TRBJ1-4 | TRBV19 | CASSKTGTGNEKLFF
TRBJ2-1 | TRBV7-2 | CASSLGLAGAYNELFF
TRBJ2-5 | TRBV7-7 | CASSRAEEETQYF
TRBJ2-3 | TRBV25-1 | CASNGLAGGTDTQYF
TRBJ2-1 | TRBV19 | CASIGSFVGDQNYNEQFF
TRBJ2-3 | TRBV7-2 | CASSLVSGLATDTQYF
TRBJ1-2 | TRBV7-2 | CASSLGGSNYGYTF
TRBJ1-2 | TRBV10-3 | CAITGVGGYTF